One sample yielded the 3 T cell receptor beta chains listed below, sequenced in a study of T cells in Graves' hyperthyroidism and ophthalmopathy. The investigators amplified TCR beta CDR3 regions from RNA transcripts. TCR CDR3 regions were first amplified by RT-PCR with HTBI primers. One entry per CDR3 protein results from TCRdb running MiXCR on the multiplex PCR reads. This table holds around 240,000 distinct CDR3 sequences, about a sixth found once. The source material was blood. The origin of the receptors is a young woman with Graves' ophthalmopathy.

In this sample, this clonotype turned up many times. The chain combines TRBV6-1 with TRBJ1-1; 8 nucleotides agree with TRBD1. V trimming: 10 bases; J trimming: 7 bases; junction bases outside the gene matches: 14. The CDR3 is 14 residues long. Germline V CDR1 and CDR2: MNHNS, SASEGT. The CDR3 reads CATQDRAKGGEAFF. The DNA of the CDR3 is TGTGCCACCCAGGACAGGGCGAAGGGGGGTGAAGCTTTCTTT.

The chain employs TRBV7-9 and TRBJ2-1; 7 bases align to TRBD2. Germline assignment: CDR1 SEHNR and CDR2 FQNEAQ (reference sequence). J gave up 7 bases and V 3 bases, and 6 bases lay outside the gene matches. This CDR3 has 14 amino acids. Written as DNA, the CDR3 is TGTGCCAGCAGCTTGGGGCGGGAGAAGAATGAGCAGTTCTTC. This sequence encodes CASSLGREKNEQFF.

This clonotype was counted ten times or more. The CDR3 nucleotides read TGTGCCAGCAGCTCAACCCTACAGGGAACTAGCACAGATACGCAGTATTTT. It codes for CASSSTLQGTSTDTQYF. The chain uses TRBV7-9 and TRBJ2-3, with a tentative D call TRBD1 (6 bases). V was cut by 4 bases and J by 0 bases, with 17 bases left in between. Germline values: CDR1 SEHNR, CDR2 FQNEAQ (reference sequence). CDR3 length: 17 residues.